This T cell receptor beta chain appears in the sequencing data of a study of T cell responses to AZD1222 COVID-19 vaccine. Generated by immunoSEQ multiplex PCR, the TCRdb table keeps only in-frame clones and is missing some. The repertoire holds more than 150,000 clones, about 90% seen once, with approximately 2.5% in the top ten. The clonotype comes from an adult in good health. The sample consisted of peripheral blood, taken on day 0 of MenACWY control vaccination.

DNA of the CDR3: TGTGCCACCTCCGGGGGGGGACTAGCGGCCCAAAAATCCTACAATGAGCAGTTCTTC. Amino acid sequence: CATSGGGLAAQKSYNEQFF. The chain is built from TRBV28 and TRBJ2-1; TRBD2 matches 11 bases. V gave up 10 bases and J gave up 1 base; unmatched junction bases: 18. The CDR3 loop spans 19 amino acids. Germline assignment: CDR1 MDHEN and CDR2 SYDVKM.